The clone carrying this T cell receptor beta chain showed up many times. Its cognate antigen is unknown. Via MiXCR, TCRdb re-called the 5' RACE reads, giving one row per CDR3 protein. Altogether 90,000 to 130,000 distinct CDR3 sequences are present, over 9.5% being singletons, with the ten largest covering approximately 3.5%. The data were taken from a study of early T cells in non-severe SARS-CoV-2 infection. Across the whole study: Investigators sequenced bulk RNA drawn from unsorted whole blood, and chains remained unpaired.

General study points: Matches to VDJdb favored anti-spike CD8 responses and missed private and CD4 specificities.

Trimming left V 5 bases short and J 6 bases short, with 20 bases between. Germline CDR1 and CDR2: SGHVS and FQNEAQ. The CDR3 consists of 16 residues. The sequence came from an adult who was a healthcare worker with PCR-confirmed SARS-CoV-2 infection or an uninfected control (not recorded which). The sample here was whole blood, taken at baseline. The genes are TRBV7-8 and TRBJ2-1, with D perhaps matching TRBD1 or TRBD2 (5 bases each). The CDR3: CASSLRAATGGNEQFF. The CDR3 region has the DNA TGTGCCAGCAGCCTCCGGGCCGCAACTGGGGGCAATGAGCAGTTCTTC.